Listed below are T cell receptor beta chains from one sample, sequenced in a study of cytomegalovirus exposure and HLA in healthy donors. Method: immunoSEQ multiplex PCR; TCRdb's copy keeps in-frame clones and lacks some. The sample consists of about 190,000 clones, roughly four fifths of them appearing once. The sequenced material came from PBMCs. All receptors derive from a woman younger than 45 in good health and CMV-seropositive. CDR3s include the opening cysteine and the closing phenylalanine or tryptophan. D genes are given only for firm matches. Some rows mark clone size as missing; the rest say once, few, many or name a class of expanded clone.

CDR3 DNA: TGTGCCAGCAGTTCGACCGGGACAGCTAGGTTGGCTCAAGAGACCCAGTACTTC
CDR3 protein: CASSSTGTARLAQETQYF
D gene: TRBD1
clone size: .
J gene: TRBJ2-5
V gene: TRBV28

CDR3 DNA: TGTGCCAGCAGTGAATGGGGGGCGGGAGGTCTCTACAATGAGCAGTTCTTC
CDR3 protein: CASSEWGAGGLYNEQFF
D gene: TRBD2
clone size: .
J gene: TRBJ2-1
V gene: TRBV6-1

CDR3 DNA: TGTGCCAGAAGCTTGGTTGACACTTTCTCCTACAATGAGCAGTTCTTC
CDR3 protein: CARSLVDTFSYNEQFF
D gene: .
clone size: few
J gene: TRBJ2-1
V gene: TRBV5-3

CDR3 DNA: TGCGCCAGCAGCCAAGACGACAGGGATGAGGTCGAGCAGTACTTC
CDR3 protein: CASSQDDRDEVEQYF
D gene: TRBD1
clone size: few
J gene: TRBJ2-7
V gene: TRBV4-1

CDR3 DNA: TGTGCCAGCAGCTCGGGGAGGACAAGGGCAAATAAGAACACTGAAGCTTTCTTT
CDR3 protein: CASSSGRTRANKNTEAFF
D gene: .
clone size: .
J gene: TRBJ1-1
V gene: TRBV11-3

CDR3 DNA: TGTGCCAGCAGCCCCCGAGGTGGCGTAACTTCCTACGAGCAGTACTTC
CDR3 protein: CASSPRGGVTSYEQYF
D gene: .
clone size: .
J gene: TRBJ2-7
V gene: TRBV7-8

CDR3 DNA: TGTGCCAGCAGTTATACCGGGACAGGGGGTCAGACGCAGTATTTT
CDR3 protein: CASSYTGTGGQTQYF
D gene: TRBD1
clone size: .
J gene: TRBJ2-3
V gene: TRBV6-5

CDR3 DNA: TGTGCCAGCAGGGGGAGGGTCAATCAGCCCCAGCATTTT
CDR3 protein: CASRGRVNQPQHF
D gene: .
clone size: .
J gene: TRBJ1-5
V gene: TRBV2

CDR3 DNA: TGTGCCAGCAGCCTTCTAGCGGGAGCCGTCGATACGCAGTATTTT
CDR3 protein: CASSLLAGAVDTQYF
D gene: TRBD2
clone size: .
J gene: TRBJ2-3
V gene: TRBV14

CDR3 DNA: TGTGCCAGCAGCTCCGAGCGGGAGGGCCTTTCTGAGCAGTTCTTC
CDR3 protein: CASSSEREGLSEQFF
D gene: TRBD2
clone size: .
J gene: TRBJ2-1
V gene: TRBV7-6

CDR3 DNA: TGCGCCAGCAGTCCGGAGCTAGCGGGGGGGCGCAATGAGCAGTTCTTC
CDR3 protein: CASSPELAGGRNEQFF
D gene: TRBD2
clone size: .
J gene: TRBJ2-1
V gene: TRBV10-2

CDR3 DNA: TGTGCCAGCAAATTGAATACAGGGGCTCAAGAGACCCAGTACTTC
CDR3 protein: CASKLNTGAQETQYF
D gene: TRBD1
clone size: .
J gene: TRBJ2-5
V gene: TRBV27

CDR3 DNA: TGTGCCAGCCAGAGGACTAGCGGGAGCGAGCAGTACTTC
CDR3 protein: CASQRTSGSEQYF
D gene: TRBD2
clone size: .
J gene: TRBJ2-7
V gene: TRBV2

CDR3 DNA: TGTGCCAGCAGTCCTCAGGCGGGGACCTACAATGAGCAGTTCTTC
CDR3 protein: CASSPQAGTYNEQFF
D gene: .
clone size: few
J gene: TRBJ2-1
V gene: TRBV6-5

CDR3 DNA: TGTGCCAGCAGTTTCCCGGCCCGGCTAGCGGGGTACTACGAGCAGTACTTC
CDR3 protein: CASSFPARLAGYYEQYF
D gene: TRBD2
clone size: .
J gene: TRBJ2-7
V gene: TRBV28

CDR3 DNA: TGTGCCAGCAGGGTGACGGGGGGGGGAGAGACCCAGTACTTC
CDR3 protein: CASRVTGGGETQYF
D gene: TRBD2
clone size: .
J gene: TRBJ2-5
V gene: TRBV28

CDR3 DNA: TGCGCCAGCAGCCAAGATCTAGCGGGGAATTACAATGAGCAGTTCTTC
CDR3 protein: CASSQDLAGNYNEQFF
D gene: TRBD2
clone size: .
J gene: TRBJ2-1
V gene: TRBV4-1

CDR3 DNA: TGTGCCAGTAGTATCGGACATCCCAACTACGAGCAGTACTTC
CDR3 protein: CASSIGHPNYEQYF
D gene: .
clone size: once
J gene: TRBJ2-7
V gene: TRBV19

CDR3 DNA: TGCGCCAGCAGCGGACTTAGCGGGCGTAGTTCTTCCAATGAGCAGTTCTTC
CDR3 protein: CASSGLSGRSSSNEQFF
D gene: TRBD2
clone size: .
J gene: TRBJ2-1
V gene: TRBV5-1

CDR3 DNA: TGTGCCAGCGGCCTCTTGGGACAGACTGGTGAAGCTTTCTTT
CDR3 protein: CASGLLGQTGEAFF
D gene: TRBD1
clone size: .
J gene: TRBJ1-1
V gene: TRBV27

CDR3 DNA: TGTGCCAGCAGCGTAGACGTGGGGCCATCCTCTGGAAACACCATATATTTT
CDR3 protein: CASSVDVGPSSGNTIYF
D gene: .
clone size: .
J gene: TRBJ1-3
V gene: TRBV9

CDR3 DNA: TGCGCCAGCAGATTGACAGGGAACACTGAAGCTTTCTTT
CDR3 protein: CASRLTGNTEAFF
D gene: .
clone size: .
J gene: TRBJ1-1
V gene: TRBV5-1

CDR3 DNA: TGTGCCAGCAACTTAGGGCGGGAGGTTTACAATGAGCAGTTCTTC
CDR3 protein: CASNLGREVYNEQFF
D gene: TRBD2
clone size: .
J gene: TRBJ2-1
V gene: TRBV7-4

CDR3 DNA: TGTGCCAGCAGCTTGGATGGACTGCCTAATGAAAAACTGTTTTTT
CDR3 protein: CASSLDGLPNEKLFF
D gene: .
clone size: .
J gene: TRBJ1-4
V gene: TRBV5-4

CDR3 DNA: TGTGCCAGTAAGGGCACAGGGCCTGAAGCTTTCTTT
CDR3 protein: CASKGTGPEAFF
D gene: .
clone size: .
J gene: TRBJ1-1
V gene: TRBV19

CDR3 DNA: TGTGCCAGCAGCGGGGGGAAGGGGAAAGCTTTCTTT
CDR3 protein: CASSGGKGKAFF
D gene: .
clone size: few
J gene: TRBJ1-1
V gene: TRBV7-9

CDR3 DNA: TGTGCCAGCAGTTTATCAGAGGCGGGGGGCTACACCTTC
CDR3 protein: CASSLSEAGGYTF
D gene: .
clone size: few
J gene: TRBJ1-2
V gene: TRBV27

CDR3 DNA: TGTGCCAGCAGCCAACTAGCGGGACCCACAGATACGCAGTATTTT
CDR3 protein: CASSQLAGPTDTQYF
D gene: TRBD2
clone size: .
J gene: TRBJ2-3
V gene: TRBV11-2

CDR3 DNA: TGCAGCGTTGTAGGGACAGGGGCATCGAACACTGAAGCTTTCTTT
CDR3 protein: CSVVGTGASNTEAFF
D gene: TRBD1
clone size: .
J gene: TRBJ1-1
V gene: TRBV29-1

CDR3 DNA: TGTGCCAGTAGTATAGTTACCGGGAGCCTCTACGAGCAGTACTTC
CDR3 protein: CASSIVTGSLYEQYF
D gene: .
clone size: .
J gene: TRBJ2-7
V gene: TRBV19

CDR3 DNA: TGTGCCAGCAGCGTAGAGGGGAGGCTAGCAGGGGAGCAGTACTTC
CDR3 protein: CASSVEGRLAGEQYF
D gene: .
clone size: .
J gene: TRBJ2-7
V gene: TRBV9

CDR3 DNA: TGTGCCAGCAGCCTCCGAGGACAGTTCCCCTACAATGAGCAGTTCTTC
CDR3 protein: CASSLRGQFPYNEQFF
D gene: .
clone size: .
J gene: TRBJ2-1
V gene: TRBV7-7

CDR3 DNA: TGTGCCAGCAGTTCCAGGACTAGCGGGAGTCTTTACGAGCAGTACTTC
CDR3 protein: CASSSRTSGSLYEQYF
D gene: TRBD2
clone size: .
J gene: TRBJ2-7
V gene: TRBV27

CDR3 DNA: TGTGCCAGCAGCCCGGGACTAGCGGGTCGCGATGAGCAGTTCTTC
CDR3 protein: CASSPGLAGRDEQFF
D gene: TRBD2
clone size: .
J gene: TRBJ2-1
V gene: TRBV28

CDR3 DNA: TGTGCCAGCAGTTACTCCGACACCAACTATGGCTACACCTTC
CDR3 protein: CASSYSDTNYGYTF
D gene: .
clone size: .
J gene: TRBJ1-2
V gene: TRBV6-5

CDR3 DNA: TGTGCCAGCAGTTTGGCGCGTGCGGGAGGGCCGGGTGAGCAGTTCTTC
CDR3 protein: CASSLARAGGPGEQFF
D gene: TRBD2
clone size: once
J gene: TRBJ2-1
V gene: TRBV28

CDR3 DNA: TGTGCCAGCAGCTTAGAACAGGGGGCTTTGGCAGATACGCAGTATTTT
CDR3 protein: CASSLEQGALADTQYF
D gene: TRBD1
clone size: few
J gene: TRBJ2-3
V gene: TRBV7-2

CDR3 DNA: TGTGCCAGCAGCTTAGGGGTAGCGGGAGGGCAGTTCTTC
CDR3 protein: CASSLGVAGGQFF
D gene: TRBD2
clone size: .
J gene: TRBJ2-1
V gene: TRBV11-2

CDR3 DNA: TGTGCCAGTAGTATGTCAGGCTACGAGCAGTACTTC
CDR3 protein: CASSMSGYEQYF
D gene: .
clone size: .
J gene: TRBJ2-7
V gene: TRBV19

CDR3 DNA: TGTGCCAGCAGCTTGGAAAGGGGGCGAGAGACCCAGTACTTC
CDR3 protein: CASSLERGRETQYF
D gene: TRBD1
clone size: few
J gene: TRBJ2-5
V gene: TRBV5-4

CDR3 DNA: TGCAGCTCAGGACTAGCGGGAGACCACATCTTC
CDR3 protein: CSSGLAGDHIF
D gene: TRBD2
clone size: once
J gene: TRBJ2-1
V gene: TRBV29-1

CDR3 DNA: TGTGCCAGCTCACCAGGCTCAACGGAGGGGGAGCAGTACTTC
CDR3 protein: CASSPGSTEGEQYF
D gene: .
clone size: .
J gene: TRBJ2-7
V gene: TRBV18

CDR3 DNA: TGTGCCAGCAGGGCAGGGGGCACGTCGCAGCCCCAGCATTTT
CDR3 protein: CASRAGGTSQPQHF
D gene: TRBD1
clone size: .
J gene: TRBJ1-5
V gene: TRBV2

CDR3 DNA: TGTGCCAGCAGCTCCCAGGGGTTTAGTTCCGAGCAGTACTTC
CDR3 protein: CASSSQGFSSEQYF
D gene: .
clone size: .
J gene: TRBJ2-7
V gene: TRBV7-8

CDR3 DNA: TGTGCCAGCAGTTCTTGGACAGGGGCCTATGAAAAACTGTTTTTT
CDR3 protein: CASSSWTGAYEKLFF
D gene: TRBD1
clone size: .
J gene: TRBJ1-4
V gene: TRBV28

CDR3 DNA: TGTGCCAGCATTGCGGGAGCAAGTCATGAGCAGTTCTTC
CDR3 protein: CASIAGASHEQFF
D gene: TRBD2
clone size: .
J gene: TRBJ2-1
V gene: TRBV28

CDR3 DNA: TGTGCCAGCAGCTTTTTAGGGGCTCAAGATGAAAAACTGTTTTTT
CDR3 protein: CASSFLGAQDEKLFF
D gene: .
clone size: .
J gene: TRBJ1-4
V gene: TRBV5-4

CDR3 DNA: TGTGCCAGCAGCCAGCGGAGGGGCCGGGACAATGAGCAGTTCTTC
CDR3 protein: CASSQRRGRDNEQFF
D gene: .
clone size: .
J gene: TRBJ2-1
V gene: TRBV2

CDR3 DNA: TGTGCCAGCGGCTACGGGGTTAGCACAGATACGCAGTATTTT
CDR3 protein: CASGYGVSTDTQYF
D gene: .
clone size: .
J gene: TRBJ2-3
V gene: TRBV28

CDR3 DNA: TGTGCCAGCAGTGCCAACTTCGGGGGGGGATTCGGCGAGCAGTACTTC
CDR3 protein: CASSANFGGGFGEQYF
D gene: TRBD2
clone size: .
J gene: TRBJ2-7
V gene: TRBV6-1